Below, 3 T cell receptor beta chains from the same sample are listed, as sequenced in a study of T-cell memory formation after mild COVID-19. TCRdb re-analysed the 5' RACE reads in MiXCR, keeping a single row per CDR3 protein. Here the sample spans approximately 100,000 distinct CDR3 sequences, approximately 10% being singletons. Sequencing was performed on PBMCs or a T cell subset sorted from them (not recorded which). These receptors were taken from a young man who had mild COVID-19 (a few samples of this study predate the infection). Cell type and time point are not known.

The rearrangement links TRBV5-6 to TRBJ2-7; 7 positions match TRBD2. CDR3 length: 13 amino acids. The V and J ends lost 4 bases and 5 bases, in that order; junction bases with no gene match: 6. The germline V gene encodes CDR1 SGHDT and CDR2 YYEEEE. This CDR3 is CASSPLASHEQYF. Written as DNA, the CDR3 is TGTGCCAGCAGCCCACTAGCGAGCCACGAGCAGTACTTC.

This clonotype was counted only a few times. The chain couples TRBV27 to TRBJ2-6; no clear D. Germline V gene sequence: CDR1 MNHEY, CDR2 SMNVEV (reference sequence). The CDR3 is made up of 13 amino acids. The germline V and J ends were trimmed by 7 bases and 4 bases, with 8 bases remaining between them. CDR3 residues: CASTSLGANVLTF. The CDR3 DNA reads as TGTGCCAGCACCTCCCTGGGGGCCAACGTCCTGACTTTC.

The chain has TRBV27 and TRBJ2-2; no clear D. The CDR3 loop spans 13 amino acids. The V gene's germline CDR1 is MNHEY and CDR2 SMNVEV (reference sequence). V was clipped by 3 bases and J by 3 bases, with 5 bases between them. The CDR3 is CASSFVDTGELFF. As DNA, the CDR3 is TGTGCCAGCAGTTTCGTCGACACCGGGGAGCTGTTTTTT.